This TCR beta chain was identified during a study of blood T cell repertoires in COVID-19. Study in general: Material from acute and convalescent COVID-19 was sourced from the United States, Italy and Spain.

In the source study's methods: Estimates of nucleated cell counts were drawn from the amplification of reference gene primers. This table comes from immunoSEQ multiplex PCR, and its TCRdb copy is limited to in-frame clones, with some not included. The V and J calls and clone size come from that table; D and trimming were worked out from the DNA. The sample includes roughly 100,000 clones, roughly nine tenths of them seen just once. This receptor was taken from a man aged 45 to 65 with active COVID-19. The sequenced sample was peripheral blood.

CDR3 coding DNA: TGTGCCAGCAGCGCACGACAGGGCGATACGAGGGGCTACACCTTC. Translating gives CASSARQGDTRGYTF. This chain connects TRBV5-5 to TRBJ1-2, with 7 positions matching TRBD1. This CDR3 has 15 residues. CDR1 SGHKS and CDR2 YYEKEE come from the germline V gene (reference sequence). J gave up 8 bases and V 4 bases, and 14 bases lay outside the gene matches.